This T cell receptor (beta chain) was captured in a study of blood T cell repertoires in COVID-19. Study-level background: Both acute and convalescent COVID-19 samples were obtained from the United States, Italy and Spain.

Seattle enrolled patients during active infection and tracked them longitudinally. The CDR3 is 14 amino acids. V lost 6 bases to trimming and J lost 3 bases; unmatched junction nucleotides: 7. CDR1 MNHEY and CDR2 SVGAGI come from the germline V gene. In the original workflow: Scientists estimated how many nucleated cells there were by amplifying reference gene primers. Sequencing used immunoSEQ multiplex PCR; TCRdb keeps in-frame clones, though not all of them. For V, J and clone size, that table is used; D and trimming come from the DNA. The sample holds around 60,000 clones, 80% to 85% seen once. The rearrangement joins TRBV6-5 to TRBJ1-2, with TRBD1 matching 7 bases. The source material was peripheral blood. The TCR was taken from a man in his 60s with COVID-19, enrolled during active disease. Written as DNA, the CDR3 is TGTGCCAGCAGGAGGGACAGTCCCTACTATGGCTACACCTTC. Residues: CASRRDSPYYGYTF.